The present entry profiles one T cell receptor (beta chain) with its context. Its antigen is unknown. The sample is drawn from a study of early T cells in non-severe SARS-CoV-2 infection. In the study overall: Bulk RNA from unsorted whole blood was sequenced; chains were unpaired.

The V and J ends lost 5 bases and 5 bases respectively, with 16 bases between them. Germline loops: CDR1 SGHAT, CDR2 FQNNGV. The CDR3 has 15 residues. Study observations and caveats: Private and CD4 specificities were missed by VDJdb matching, skewed to anti-spike CD8.

Each CDR3 protein is one row after TCRdb ran MiXCR on the 5' RACE reads. The repertoire has around 50,000 distinct CDR3 sequences, around 8.4% of them found once; the top ten carry 4.2%. The sample comprised whole blood. This TCR was sampled from an adult who was a healthcare worker with PCR-confirmed SARS-CoV-2 infection or an uninfected control (not recorded which). V gene TRBV11-2 combines with J gene TRBJ2-1, with TRBD1 as a possible D gene (7 bases). The CDR3 loop is CASSPLRRGHNEQFF. CDR3 sequence (DNA): TGTGCCAGCAGCCCCCTTCGGAGGGGGCACAATGAGCAGTTCTTC. The full variable domain, its missing parts supplied by reference TRBV11-2 and TRBJ2-1, is EAGVAQSPRYKIIEKRQSVAFWCNPISGHATLYWYQQILGQGPKLLIQFQNNGVVDDSQLPKDRFSAERLKGVDSTLKIQPAKLEDSAVYLCASSPLRRGHNEQFFGPGTRLTVL.